This T cell receptor beta chain was sequenced in a study of blood T cells in healthy people across ages. The germline V gene has CDR1 MNHNS and CDR2 SASEGT. The V gene lost 3 bases and the J gene lost 2 bases, with 17 bases spanning the gap. This CDR3 has 16 residues. Donor samples were obtained from healthy Caucasian individuals from Russia, aged about 6 to 90. A word on this clonotype: What it binds is not known.

A J-beta primer mix and a sample-barcoded 5' primer were used in a second PCR of roughly 6 to 12 cycles. Each CDR3 protein gets one entry after TCRdb re-called the 5' RACE reads with MiXCR. This sample has roughly 800,000 distinct CDR3 sequences, with approximately 25% found just once. Study conclusions and caveats: The study regarded diversity estimates from one million T cells as underestimates. Getting older went along with TCR beta diversity per million T cells dropping roughly linearly.

The same sample was also used in a study of T cells of mothers and their children.

The source material was blood. The rearrangement uses TRBV6-1 and TRBJ2-7; D tentatively reads TRBD1 or TRBD2 (6 bases each). The source of this sequence is a boy aged 5-17 years in good health. The CDR3 protein is CASSDWPQGRTYEQYF. The CDR3, as DNA: TGTGCCAGCAGTGACTGGCCCCAGGGGAGGACCTACGAGCAGTACTTC.